This T cell receptor beta chain was profiled in a study of technical replicates of blood from a handful of donors. The data were produced by immunoSEQ multiplex PCR, yet TCRdb's version contains in-frame clones alone and is incomplete. The table lists tens of thousands of clones, around 94% of them singletons. The V end lost 0 bases, the J end lost 4 bases, and 12 bases lay between the germline ends. Germline lookup yields CDR1 LGHNA and CDR2 YSLEER. CDR3 length: 15 amino acids. V usage is TRBV4-3 and J usage is TRBJ1-1; D is unclear. The sample comprised T cells isolated from PBMCs. The receptor was isolated from a human donor in good health. The CDR3 sequence: CASSQDVGGGTEAFF. CDR3 bases: TGCGCCAGCAGCCAAGATGTGGGTGGCGGCACTGAAGCTTTCTTT.